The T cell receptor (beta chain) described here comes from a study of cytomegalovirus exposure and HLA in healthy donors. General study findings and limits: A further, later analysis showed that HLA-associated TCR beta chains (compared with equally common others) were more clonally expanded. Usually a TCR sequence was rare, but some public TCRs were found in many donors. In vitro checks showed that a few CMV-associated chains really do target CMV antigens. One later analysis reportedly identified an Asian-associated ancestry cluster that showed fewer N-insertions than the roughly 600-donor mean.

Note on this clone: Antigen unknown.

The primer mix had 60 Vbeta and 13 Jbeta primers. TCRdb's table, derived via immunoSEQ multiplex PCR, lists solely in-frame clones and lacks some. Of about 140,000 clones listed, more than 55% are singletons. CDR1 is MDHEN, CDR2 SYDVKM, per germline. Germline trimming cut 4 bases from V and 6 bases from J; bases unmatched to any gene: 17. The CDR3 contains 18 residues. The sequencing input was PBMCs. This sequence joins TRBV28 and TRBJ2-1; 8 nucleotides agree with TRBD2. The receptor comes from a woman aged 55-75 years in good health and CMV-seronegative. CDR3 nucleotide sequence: TGTGCCAGCAGTTCAATTGGACTAGCAGCCTACCTAATCAATGAGCAGTTCTTC. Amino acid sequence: CASSSIGLAAYLINEQFF.